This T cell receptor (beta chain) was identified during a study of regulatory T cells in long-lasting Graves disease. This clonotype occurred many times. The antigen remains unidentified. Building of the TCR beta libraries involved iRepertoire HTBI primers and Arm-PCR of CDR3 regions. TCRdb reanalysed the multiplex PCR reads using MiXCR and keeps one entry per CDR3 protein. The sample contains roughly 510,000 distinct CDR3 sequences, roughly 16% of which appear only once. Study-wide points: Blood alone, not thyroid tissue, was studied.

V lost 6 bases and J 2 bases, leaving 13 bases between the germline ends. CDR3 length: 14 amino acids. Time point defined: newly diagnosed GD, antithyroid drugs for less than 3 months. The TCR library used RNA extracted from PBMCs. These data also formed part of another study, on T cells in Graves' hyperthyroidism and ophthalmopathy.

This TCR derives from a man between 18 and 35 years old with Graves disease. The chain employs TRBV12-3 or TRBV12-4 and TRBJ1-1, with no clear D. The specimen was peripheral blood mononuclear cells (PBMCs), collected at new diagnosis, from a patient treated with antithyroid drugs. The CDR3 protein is CASSFTAVNTEAFF. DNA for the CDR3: TGTGCCAGCAGCTTTACGGCGGTTAACACTGAAGCTTTCTTT.